This T cell receptor (beta chain) was documented in a study of cytomegalovirus exposure and HLA in healthy donors. The PCR had 60 Vbeta and 13 Jbeta primers. Here immunoSEQ multiplex PCR was the method, and the copy in TCRdb shows in-frame clones only, minus some. The table records some 98,000 clones, roughly 70% of them present only once. The germline gives CDR1 SEHNR, CDR2 FQNEAQ (reference sequence). The J segment lost 3 bases and the V segment lost 3 bases, leaving 8 bases of the junction unmatched. This CDR3 has 16 residues. Sequences were obtained from PBMCs. The TCR sequence derives from a man over 45 in good health and CMV-seronegative. The chain has TRBV7-9 and TRBJ1-1; 9 nucleotides align to TRBD1. CDR3 coding DNA: TGTGCCAGCAGCTTGGGGACAGGGAAATGGCACACTGAAGCTTTCTTT. Residues: CASSLGTGKWHTEAFF.